The sequence of this T cell receptor beta chain was determined in a study of patients and donors after allogeneic stem cell transplantation. Germline V gene data show CDR1 as SGDLS and CDR2 as YYNGEE. This CDR3 has 15 residues. V lost 4 bases to trimming and J lost 5 bases, with 19 bases between them. TCRdb reanalysed the RT-PCR reads using MiXCR and keeps one entry per CDR3 protein. The sample yields tens of thousands of distinct CDR3 sequences, 26% seen once. The receptor was isolated from a human donor who was either an allogeneic HSCT recipient or a stem cell or donor lymphocyte infusion donor (not recorded which). It is not recorded whose cells these are; they may come from a transplant donor. The rearrangement links TRBV9 to TRBJ2-7; D perhaps matches TRBD1 (6 bases). The sample was blood, either unsorted or a sorted T cell fraction (not recorded which). The CDR3 loop reads CASSPPPGERHEQYF. For the CDR3, the DNA is TGTGCCAGCAGCCCACCCCCAGGGGAACGACACGAGCAGTACTTC.